This T cell receptor beta chain was obtained from a study of blood T cell repertoires in COVID-19. Here immunoSEQ multiplex PCR was the method, and the copy in TCRdb shows in-frame clones only, minus some. This sample has around 240,000 clones; around 86% occur once, and the top ten carry approximately 3%. With 3 bases clipped from V and 3 bases from J, the junction kept 6 bases outside the gene matches. Looked up from germline, CDR1 is LGHDT and CDR2 is YNNKEL (reference sequence). The CDR3 is made up of 17 amino acids. The rearrangement links TRBV3-1 (or the pseudogene TRBV3-2) to TRBJ2-1; 12 bases match TRBD2. Sequenced: peripheral blood. The receptor was isolated from a woman younger than 45 who had recovered from COVID-19. The CDR3 DNA is TGTGCCAGCAGCCATCCCCAACTAGCGGGGGGCTACAATGAGCAGTTCTTC. This encodes CASSHPQLAGGYNEQFF.